The 21 T cell receptor beta chains given below trace back to one sample, sequenced in a study of cytomegalovirus exposure and HLA in healthy donors. PCR involved 60 Vbeta and 13 Jbeta primers. TCRdb's copy holds only in-frame clones and misses some; the assay was immunoSEQ multiplex PCR. This table has 150,000 to 200,000 clones, roughly 90% appearing once. Sequencing was done on a sample of PBMCs. The receptors were gathered from a girl under three years old in good health and CMV-seronegative.

This clone has a single count. The chain employs TRBV29-1 and TRBJ2-1; 12 bases map to TRBD1. This CDR3 has 17 amino acids. Trimming removed 6 bases from V and 3 bases from J; junction bases left unmatched: 12. CDR1 is SQVTM, CDR2 ANQGSEA, per germline. The DNA for the CDR3 is TGCAGCGTGCGGGGGACAGGGGGCGAGAGGATCTACAATGAGCAGTTCTTC. Its translation: CSVRGTGGERIYNEQFF.

The chain carries TRBV10-3 and TRBJ1-2; perhaps TRBD1 as D (6 bases). The V gene lost 6 bases and the J gene lost 5 bases, with 13 bases spanning the gap. Germline-derived CDR1 and CDR2 are ENHRY and SYGVKD. The CDR3 has 13 residues. The DNA for the CDR3 is TGTGCCATCAGGGGGAACAGGGAATATGGCTACACCTTC. As protein: CAIRGNREYGYTF.

The chain couples TRBV7-9 to TRBJ1-2, with D possibly TRBD1 on 5 matching bases. Germline V gene lookup returns CDR1 SEHNR and CDR2 FQNEAQ (reference sequence). Trimming took off 3 bases at V and 0 bases at J, with 11 bases between the two ends. The CDR3 covers 15 residues. The CDR3 here is CASSFTTAPNYGYTF. Written as DNA, the CDR3 is TGTGCCAGCAGCTTCACGACAGCCCCTAACTATGGCTACACCTTC.

This chain links TRBV11-3 with TRBJ2-5; the match to TRBD1 covers 8 bases. The DNA end is more similar to TRBJ2-7, so the J call may be wrong. The CDR3 has 14 amino acids. Per germline, CDR1 SGHNT and CDR2 YENEEA. The CDR3, as DNA: TGTGCCAGCAGCCCTCGGACAGGGAGCTACGAGCAGTACTTC. Amino acids: CASSPRTGSYEQYF.

The CDR3 is CASSAGTGLYEQYF. The CDR3 bases are TGTGCCAGCAGCGCCGGGACAGGGCTCTACGAGCAGTACTTC. The chain has TRBV9 and TRBJ2-7, with 9 bases lining up with TRBD1. Germline CDR1 is SGDLS and CDR2 is YYNGEE. The CDR3 sequence is 14 residues long. Trimming at V came to 3 bases and at J to 3 bases, leaving 4 bases not matched to a gene.

This clone is a singleton in its sample. The chain recombines TRBV13 with TRBJ2-7; D is unresolved. The CDR3 covers 14 residues. The V end was cut by 0 bases, the J end by 3 bases, with 9 bases between. The germline gives CDR1 PRHDT, CDR2 FYEKMQ (reference sequence). The CDR3 region is CASSLGGSHYEQYF. The CDR3, as DNA: TGTGCCAGCAGCTTAGGGGGTAGCCACTACGAGCAGTACTTC.

The CDR3 is CASSQDPGGAYNEQFF. The CDR3 coding sequence is TGTGCCAGCAGCCAAGATCCGGGGGGGGCCTACAATGAGCAGTTCTTC. This rearrangement joins TRBV4-2 to TRBJ2-1; TRBD2 matches at 8 bases. CDR3 length: 16 residues. Germline V CDR1 and CDR2: LGHNA, YNFKEQ. V lost 0 bases, J lost 2 bases, and 3 bases stayed unmatched.

V and J are TRBV6-1 and TRBJ1-6; D gene uncertain. CDR1 and CDR2 (germline): MNHNS, SASEGT. The CDR3 sequence is 13 residues long. Trimming cost V 7 bases and J 8 bases, with 12 bases left between them. In DNA, the CDR3 is TGTGCCAGCATCGCGGGGTTTGATTCACCCCTCCACTTT. Protein: CASIAGFDSPLHF.

The CDR3 nucleotides are TGCGCCAGCAGCCAAGATAATTATCGGGGGGATCTGGACGAGCAGTACTTC. Its translation is CASSQDNYRGDLDEQYF. This chain links TRBV4-3 with TRBJ2-7; 7 positions agree with TRBD2. The CDR3 runs 17 residues. CDR1 and CDR2 from the germline V gene are LGHNA and YSLEER. With V trimmed by 0 bases and J by 5 bases, 13 bases remained unmatched.

This chain joins TRBV7-9 and TRBJ2-3; D gene unclear. V was trimmed by 5 bases and J by 1 base, leaving 7 bases between them. Germline assignment: CDR1 SEHNR and CDR2 FQNEAQ (reference sequence). This CDR3 has 13 residues. This CDR3 reads CASSRSGTDTQYF. The DNA for the CDR3 is TGTGCCAGCAGCCGTAGTGGCACAGATACGCAGTATTTT. The full variable domain, its missing parts supplied by reference TRBV7-9 and TRBJ2-3, is DTGVSQNPRHKITKRGQNVTFRCDPISEHNRLYWYRQTLGQGPEFLTYFQNEAQLEKSRLLSDRFSAERPKGSFSTLEIQRTEQGDSAMYLCASSRSGTDTQYFGPGTRLTVL.

This chain connects TRBV21-1 to TRBJ2-7; the listed D gene, TRBD2, was not tested against the DNA. TRBV21-1 is reported as a pseudogene. The CDR3 contains 15 residues. CDR3 in DNA: TGTGCCAGCACCCTTTCGCGGGGAGGGTCCTACGAGCAGTACTTC. It is translated as CASTLSRGGSYEQYF.

J is TRBJ2-3 and V is TRBV14, with 9 bases that match TRBD2. Germline lookup yields CDR1 SGHDN and CDR2 FVKESK. CDR3 size: 19 residues. The trim removed 3 bases at V and 4 bases at J, leaving 17 bases unmatched. The CDR3 here is CASSHRKSVAGVAADTQYF. The DNA of the CDR3 is TGTGCCAGCAGCCACCGGAAATCGGTAGCGGGAGTTGCAGCAGATACGCAGTATTTT.

CDR3 nucleotide sequence: TGTGCCACCAGCAGGGGGGACAGGGCTAGTGGAAACACCATATATTTT. The encoded protein is CATSRGDRASGNTIYF. V usage is TRBV15 and J usage is TRBJ1-3; TRBD1 matches 9 bases. Germline CDR1 reads LNHNV; CDR2 reads YYDKDF (reference sequence). The length of the CDR3 is 16 residues. J was trimmed by 3 bases and V by 3 bases; bases with no gene match: 6.

The chain couples TRBV4-1 to TRBJ2-1; possibly TRBD2 for D (5 bases). The CDR3 length is 15 residues. The germline V and J ends were trimmed by 5 bases and 0 bases, with 11 bases remaining between them. The germline V gene has CDR1 MGHRA and CDR2 YSYEKL. The CDR3 DNA sequence: TGCGCCAGCAGCTATCGGGAAAACTCCTACAATGAGCAGTTCTTC. The encoded protein is CASSYRENSYNEQFF.

The chain links TRBV30 to TRBJ1-1, with 11 nucleotides matching TRBD1. Germline-derived CDR1 and CDR2 are GTSNPN and SVGIG (reference sequence). CDR3 length: 16 amino acids. The J segment lost 4 bases and the V segment lost 3 bases, leaving 10 bases of the junction unmatched. The CDR3 region is CAWRGIGTGGSTEAFF. CDR3 bases: TGTGCCTGGAGAGGAATCGGGACAGGGGGGAGCACTGAAGCTTTCTTT.

The chain combines TRBV2 with TRBJ1-4; D remains unclear. Per the germline V gene, CDR1 is SNHLY and CDR2 is FYNNEI. The CDR3 loop spans 16 amino acids. The V and J ends lost 4 bases and 8 bases respectively, with 20 bases between them. The CDR3 DNA follows: TGTGCCAGCAGTGTCCCCCTCGAGGGCCTCGACGAAAAACTGTTTTTT. This sequence encodes CASSVPLEGLDEKLFF.

The chain couples TRBV29-1 to TRBJ2-7; 10 bases are shared with TRBD2. V trimming: 3 bases; J trimming: 4 bases; junction bases outside the gene matches: 12. Germline V gene data show CDR1 as SQVTM and CDR2 as ANQGSEA. The CDR3 is 16 residues long. The CDR3 DNA follows: TGCAGCGTTGATGGACTTCTAGCGGGAGTTGGGTACGAGCAGTACTTC. Translating gives CSVDGLLAGVGYEQYF.

This clone was seen once. The rearrangement joins TRBV9 to TRBJ1-2; weak D call: TRBD1 (6 bases). The CDR3 consists of 14 residues. Germline loops: CDR1 SGDLS, CDR2 YYNGEE. V lost 2 bases and J lost 7, with 15 bases in between. The CDR3 spells CASSVSGGAGGYTF. The CDR3 DNA follows: TGTGCCAGCAGCGTGTCCGGGGGGGCTGGTGGCTACACCTTC.

CDR3 residues: CASSPAGTGVYNEQFF. The CDR3 DNA reads as TGTGCCAGCTCGCCGGCCGGGACAGGGGTCTACAATGAGCAGTTCTTC. V gene TRBV27 combines with J gene TRBJ2-1; 10 bases are shared with TRBD1. After removal of 8 bases from V and 3 bases from J, the junction contained 10 bases not matched to a gene. This CDR3 has 16 amino acids. Germline lookup yields CDR1 MNHEY and CDR2 SMNVEV (reference sequence).

The chain couples TRBV21-1 to TRBJ1-5; the table gives TRBD1 as D, unverified against the DNA. TRBV21-1 is a pseudogene segment. This CDR3 is built from 20 residues. CDR3 DNA: TGTGCCAGCAGCCTTATACGGACAGGAAGTTGCTTGGTAGGAAATCAGCCCCAGCATTTT. Its protein is CASSLIRTGSCLVGNQPQHF.

The V gene is TRBV7-9, the J gene TRBJ1-1, with TRBD1 identical over 7 bases. With 8 bases clipped from V and 0 bases from J, the junction kept 15 bases outside the gene matches. Germline lookup yields CDR1 SEHNR and CDR2 FQNEAQ (reference sequence). This CDR3 contains 17 residues. The DNA for the CDR3 is TGTGCCAGCCCCCCCCCAGGGGGACCCATCATGAACACTGAAGCTTTCTTT. Its protein product is CASPPPGGPIMNTEAFF.